This entry lists 19 T cell receptor beta chains sequenced from one sample in a study of CD8+ T cells in alopecia areata. Treatment in this sample: oral pan-JAK inhibitor, 5-10 mg twice daily. RNA was isolated and reverse transcribed to cDNA, the sequencing template. The method was immunoSEQ multiplex PCR; TCRdb's version includes in-frame clones alone and lacks a portion of them. The top ten clones hold about 12% of a sample with around 200,000 clones, under 60% of them seen once. The sequencing used CD8+ T cells sorted from blood, collected at week 24, from a patient treated with tofacitinib. These receptors all come from a human donor with alopecia areata.

The J gene is TRBJ2-5, the V gene TRBV14; possible D gene TRBD2, 5 bases. V was shortened by 1 base and J by 3 bases, with 15 bases between the two germline ends. The length of the CDR3 is 16 residues. Germline V gene lookup returns CDR1 SGHDN and CDR2 FVKESK. The CDR3 is CASSQVPKTRKETQYF. The CDR3 DNA reads TGTGCCAGCAGCCAAGTACCCAAAACTAGAAAAGAGACCCAGTACTTC.

Only a few counts were recorded for this clone. The V call is TRBV13, the J call TRBJ1-1, with D unresolved. Trimming removed 7 bases at V and 6 bases at J, with 15 bases between. The CDR3 is 13 amino acids. Germline V gene sequence: CDR1 PRHDT, CDR2 FYEKMQ (reference sequence). The CDR3 DNA reads as TGTGCCAGCACCCTCTTCGAGGTCGCTGAAGCTTTCTTT. As protein: CASTLFEVAEAFF. The full variable domain, in which reference TRBV13 and TRBJ1-1 provide the parts outside the CDR3, is AAGVIQSPRHLIKEKRETATLKCYPIPRHDTVYWYQQGPGQDPQFLISFYEKMQSDKGSIPDRFSAQQFSDYHSELNMSSLELGDSALYFCASTLFEVAEAFFGQGTRLTVV.

This clone came up a few times. The junction departs from germline at one end; a sequencing error may be responsible. The rearrangement uses TRBV6-5 and TRBJ1-1; no clear D. The CDR3 has 14 amino acids. Germline V gene lookup returns CDR1 MNHEY and CDR2 SVGAGI. The CDR3 spells CASSEVGTDTGAFF. The CDR3 DNA follows: TGTGCCAGCAGTGAAGTAGGAACAGATACTGGAGCTTTCTTT.

The chain is built from TRBV9 and TRBJ1-5; no firm D call. V was cut by 3 bases and J by 0 bases, with 10 bases left in between. CDR3 size: 15 residues. Germline V gene data show CDR1 as SGDLS and CDR2 as YYNGEE. This CDR3 reads CASSGSQNSNQPQHF. The CDR3 bases are TGTGCCAGCAGCGGATCACAGAATAGCAATCAGCCCCAGCATTTT.

In nucleotides, the CDR3 is TGTGCCAGCAGCTTAGGGTCGAGGATGGATACGCAGTATTTT. Its protein product is CASSLGSRMDTQYF. V gene TRBV11-2 combines with J gene TRBJ2-3, with unresolved D. Trimming removed 1 base from V and 6 bases from J, with 11 bases in between. Germline V gives CDR1 SGHAT, CDR2 FQNNGV. This CDR3 spans 14 amino acids.

This clone was counted only a few times. V and J are TRBV29-1 and TRBJ2-5; D call uncertain. V was pared by 2 bases and J by 2 bases, with 3 bases between. This CDR3 has 11 residues. From germline, CDR1 is SQVTM and CDR2 ANQGSEA. The CDR3 DNA is TGCAGCGTTGAAACACAAGAGACCCAGTACTTC. Amino acids: CSVETQETQYF.

The chain recombines TRBV29-1 with TRBJ1-2, with a tentative D call TRBD1 (5 bases). The CDR3 runs 12 residues. The V and J ends lost 8 bases and 1 base respectively, with 11 bases between them. CDR1 and CDR2 (germline): SQVTM, ANQGSEA. The CDR3: CSSGRDNYGYTF. The CDR3 region has the DNA TGCAGCTCAGGGAGGGATAACTATGGCTACACCTTC.

The chain links TRBV29-1 to TRBJ2-1; 9 bases match TRBD2. CDR1 and CDR2 from the germline V gene are SQVTM and ANQGSEA. Germline trimming cut 2 bases from V and 1 base from J; bases unmatched to any gene: 9. This CDR3 has 17 amino acids. The chain's CDR3 is CSVETGTSLSSYNEQFF. The CDR3 bases are TGCAGCGTTGAAACCGGGACTAGCTTAAGTTCCTACAATGAGCAGTTCTTC.

This sequence joins TRBV5-1 and TRBJ2-1, with TRBD1 identical over 9 bases. Germline V CDR1 and CDR2: SGHRS, YFSETQ. The CDR3 loop spans 13 amino acids. V gave up 6 bases and J gave up 6 bases; unmatched junction bases: 4. As DNA, the CDR3 is TGCGCCAGCAACGACAGGGGGGGCAATGAGCAGTTCTTC. Protein product: CASNDRGGNEQFF.

This clone was counted only a few times. This chain joins TRBV5-1 and TRBJ2-1, with 7 bases fitting TRBD2. From germline, CDR1 is SGHRS and CDR2 YFSETQ. This CDR3 has 16 amino acids. V lost 0 bases, J lost 7 bases, and 10 bases stayed unmatched. The chain's CDR3 is CASSLVGGGPRNEQFF. The CDR3 bases are TGCGCCAGCAGCTTGGTGGGCGGGGGTCCTAGGAATGAGCAGTTCTTC.

V is TRBV15 and J is TRBJ2-3, with D hard to call. Germline CDR1 LNHNV, CDR2 YYDKDF (reference sequence). The CDR3 is 15 residues long. V was cut by 3 bases and J by 2 bases, with 12 bases left in between. In DNA form, the CDR3 reads TGTGCCACCAGCAGTACCAAGACCCTCACAGATACGCAGTATTTT. As protein: CATSSTKTLTDTQYF.

The CDR3 region is CASSQVGTGEYEQFF. The CDR3 DNA reads TGCGCCAGCAGCCAAGTCGGGACAGGGGAATATGAGCAGTTCTTC. The gene calls are TRBV4-3 and TRBJ2-1; TRBD1 matches 10 bases. The CDR3 runs to 15 residues. The germline V gene has CDR1 LGHNA and CDR2 YSLEER. With V trimmed by 1 base and J by 8 bases, 5 bases remained unmatched.

This clone was seen just once. The V gene is TRBV30, the J gene TRBJ2-7; no clear D. CDR3 size: 15 residues. Germline CDR1 is GTSNPN and CDR2 is SVGIG (reference sequence). V was clipped by 2 bases and J by 0 bases, with 14 bases between them. CDR3 nucleotides: TGTGCCTGGAGTTACGTAGGAGTAAACTCCTACGAGCAGTACTTC. Translation gives CAWSYVGVNSYEQYF.

The rearrangement links TRBV10-3 to TRBJ2-1; D perhaps matches TRBD1 (5 bases). There are 13 residues in the CDR3. Germline V gene lookup returns CDR1 ENHRY and CDR2 SYGVKD. Trimming took 0 bases from V and 5 from J, leaving 5 bases between them. The CDR3 loop reads CAISESDNNEQFF. DNA for the CDR3: TGTGCCATCAGTGAGTCGGACAACAATGAGCAGTTCTTC.

The rearrangement links TRBV29-1 to TRBJ1-2; D ambiguous. Germline lookup yields CDR1 SQVTM and CDR2 ANQGSEA. The CDR3 is 13 amino acids. V dropped 1 base and J dropped 2 bases, with 8 bases sitting between them. CDR3 protein: CSVEGEGNYGYTF. In nucleotides, the CDR3 is TGCAGCGTTGAAGGGGAAGGAAACTATGGCTACACCTTC.

V is TRBV11-2 and J is TRBJ2-3; D ambiguous. Germline V gives CDR1 SGHAT, CDR2 FQNNGV. The CDR3 runs 15 residues. V lost 2 bases to trimming and J lost 2 bases, with 11 bases between them. The CDR3 spells CASSLMDGITDTQYF. CDR3 coding DNA: TGTGCCAGCAGCTTAATGGACGGTATCACAGATACGCAGTATTTT.

V gene TRBV5-6 combines with J gene TRBJ2-7; D could derive from TRBD1 or TRBD2 (5 bases each). With 2 bases removed from V and 6 bases from J, the gap between germline ends came to 9 bases. The CDR3 is made up of 12 amino acids. Germline V gene lookup returns CDR1 SGHDT and CDR2 YYEEEE. CDR3 loop: CASSFSGSEQYF. The CDR3 nucleotides read TGTGCCAGCAGCTTTTCAGGGAGCGAGCAGTACTTC.

The V call is TRBV20-1, the J call TRBJ2-7; no clear D gene. Looked up from germline, CDR1 is DFQATT and CDR2 is SNEGSKA (reference sequence). V was shortened by 3 bases and J by 6 bases, with 9 bases between the two germline ends. This CDR3 has 11 amino acids. The CDR3 DNA sequence: TGCAGTGCTAGGGACCTAGGCGAGCAGTACTTC. It yields the protein CSARDLGEQYF.

A few counts support this clone. The V call is TRBV5-1, the J call TRBJ1-2; D is ambiguous. The germline V gene encodes CDR1 SGHRS and CDR2 YFSETQ. V lost 0 bases to trimming and J lost 10 bases, with 10 bases between them. This CDR3 has 12 residues. The CDR3 loop reads CASSLDQDLYTF. CDR3 coding DNA: TGCGCCAGCAGCTTGGATCAGGACCTCTACACCTTC. Full variable domain (remainder filled in from reference TRBV5-1 and TRBJ1-2): KAGVTQTPRYLIKTRGQQVTLSCSPISGHRSVSWYQQTPGQGLQFLFEYFSETQRNKGNFPGRFSGRQFSNSRSEMNVSTLELGDSALYLCASSLDQDLYTFGSGTRLTVV.